The next 32 T cell receptor beta chains were all read from a single sample in a study of T cell responses to AZD1222 COVID-19 vaccine. Sequenced by immunoSEQ multiplex PCR; TCRdb stores in-frame clones only, minus some. The top ten hold about 1.9% of the sample, which has roughly 180,000 clones, 92% seen once. The sample here was peripheral blood, taken 28 days after the second AZD1222 dose. The receptors here all came from an adult who received the AZD1222 COVID-19 vaccine.

The chain recombines TRBV4-2 with TRBJ2-1; 9 positions agree with TRBD2. Germline CDR1 reads LGHNA; CDR2 reads YNFKEQ. The CDR3 loop spans 16 amino acids. V shed 1 base and J 6 bases; nucleotides not matched to a gene: 7. CDR3 sequence reads: CASSQGASGIPNEQFF. The CDR3 nucleotides read TGTGCCAGCAGCCAAGGCGCTAGCGGGATTCCCAATGAGCAGTTCTTC.

The V call is TRBV10-3, the J call TRBJ1-1; perhaps TRBD1 as D (6 bases). Germline V gene sequence: CDR1 ENHRY, CDR2 SYGVKD. The V end was cut by 5 bases, the J end by 5 bases, with 12 bases between. CDR3 length: 13 amino acids. The CDR3 region is CAISRQGGTEAFF. CDR3 DNA: TGTGCCATCAGTAGACAAGGGGGAACTGAAGCTTTCTTT.

This chain joins TRBV11-3 and TRBJ2-5, with 8 positions matching TRBD1. The length of the CDR3 is 13 residues. V trimming: 5 bases; J trimming: 5 bases; junction bases outside the gene matches: 4. The germline V gene has CDR1 SGHNT and CDR2 YENEEA. In DNA form, the CDR3 reads TGTGCCAGCAGCGACAGGGGACAGGAGACCCAGTACTTC. It translates to CASSDRGQETQYF.

The chain joins TRBV18 to TRBJ1-1, with 9 positions matching TRBD1. V lost 6 bases, J lost 1 base, and 12 bases stayed unmatched. The germline CDR1 and CDR2 sequences are KGHSH and LQKENI. This CDR3 contains 17 residues. The CDR3 spells CASSPTGTGTRNTEAFF. CDR3 nucleotides: TGTGCCAGCTCCCCAACCGGGACAGGGACAAGGAACACTGAAGCTTTCTTT.

The chain combines TRBV7-9 with TRBJ1-5; a possible D gene is TRBD1 (6 bases). In germline, CDR1 is SEHNR, CDR2 FQNEAQ (reference sequence). With 5 bases removed from V and 4 bases from J, the gap between germline ends came to 18 bases. The CDR3 is 16 residues long. The DNA for the CDR3 is TGTGCCAGCAGCCGGGTTGGGACACCTATTAATCAGCCCCAGCATTTT. It specifies CASSRVGTPINQPQHF. Full variable domain (outside the CDR3, taken from reference TRBV7-9 and TRBJ1-5): DTGVSQNPRHKITKRGQNVTFRCDPISEHNRLYWYRQTLGQGPEFLTYFQNEAQLEKSRLLSDRFSAERPKGSFSTLEIQRTEQGDSAMYLCASSRVGTPINQPQHFGDGTRLSIL.

Only one count was recorded for this clone. The chain has TRBV12-5 and TRBJ2-7; D gene uncertain. Trimming removed 7 bases from V and 2 bases from J, with 9 bases in between. This CDR3 spans 12 amino acids. Germline V CDR1 and CDR2: LGHNT, FRNRAP. The DNA of the CDR3 is TGTGCTAGTGCCGAAACCCCCTACGAGCAGTACTTC. As protein: CASAETPYEQYF.

This clone was picked up one time. CDR3 sequence: CASSQMFDSRETQYF. CDR3 DNA sequence: TGTGCCAGCAGCCAGATGTTTGACAGTCGAGAGACCCAGTACTTC. The rearrangement joins TRBV3-1 (or the pseudogene TRBV3-2) to TRBJ2-5, with D perhaps matching TRBD1 (5 bases). Per the germline V gene, CDR1 is LGHDT and CDR2 is YNNKEL (reference sequence). Trimming cost V 3 bases and J 4 bases, with 15 bases left between them. This CDR3 region has 15 residues.

The chain joins TRBV4-3 to TRBJ2-3, with 8 bases aligning to TRBD2. The CDR3 covers 14 residues. V was pared by 0 bases and J by 11 bases, with 7 bases of the junction left unmatched. Germline V lookup: CDR1 LGHNA, CDR2 YSLEER. CDR3 amino acids: CASSQDHTTSEQYF. CDR3 DNA: TGCGCCAGCAGCCAAGATCACACGACTAGCGAGCAGTATTTT.

This clone was seen ten or more times. The rearrangement links TRBV7-6 to TRBJ2-7, with D tentatively TRBD1 (6 bases). This CDR3 is built from 14 residues. V gave up 5 bases and J gave up 2 bases, with 13 bases separating them. Germline V gene data show CDR1 as SGHVS and CDR2 as FNYEAQ. CDR3 residues: CASSHGDKPYEQYF. CDR3 sequence (DNA): TGTGCCAGCAGCCACGGGGACAAACCCTACGAGCAGTACTTC. Variable domain in full (rest from reference TRBV7-6 and TRBJ2-7): GAGVSQSPRYKVTKRGQDVALRCDPISGHVSLYWYRQALGQGPEFLTYFNYEAQQDKSGLPNDRFSAERPEGSISTLTIQRTEQRDSAMYRCASSHGDKPYEQYFGPGTRLTVT.

The chain links TRBV7-2 to TRBJ1-1; maybe TRBD1 (5 bases). CDR1 SGHTA and CDR2 FQGNSA come from the germline V gene. This CDR3 is built from 15 residues. Trimming removed 5 bases at V and 0 bases at J, with 13 bases between. For the CDR3, the DNA is TGTGCCAGCAGCATCTCTGGGACGGTGAACACTGAAGCTTTCTTT. Translated, it gives CASSISGTVNTEAFF.

V usage is TRBV5-6 and J usage is TRBJ2-7, with 9 bases matching TRBD2. The germline gives CDR1 SGHDT, CDR2 YYEEEE. With 3 bases clipped from V and 6 bases from J, the junction kept 10 bases outside the gene matches. The CDR3 contains 15 residues. Here the CDR3 reads CASSYGSGSSTEQYF. The CDR3 DNA reads as TGTGCCAGCAGCTACGGTAGCGGGAGTTCGACCGAGCAGTACTTC.

The chain links TRBV7-8 to TRBJ2-7, with 7 bases matching TRBD2. The CDR3 is 15 residues long. The V gene end was trimmed by 3 bases and the J gene end by 0 bases; junction bases not matched to a gene: 5. CDR1 is SGHVS, CDR2 FQNEAQ, per germline. CDR3 in amino acids: CASSLTRTSSYEQYF. In DNA, the CDR3 is TGTGCCAGCAGCTTGACCCGGACTAGCTCCTACGAGCAGTACTTC.

The chain links TRBV7-3 to TRBJ2-1; tentatively, D is TRBD1 (6 bases). V shed 6 bases and J shed 6 bases, with 18 bases lying between them. This CDR3 comprises 15 residues. Germline CDR1 and CDR2: SGHTA and FQGTGA. The CDR3 protein is CASSSPGHIGNEQFF. The CDR3 DNA reads TGTGCCAGCAGTAGTCCGGGACATATAGGCAATGAGCAGTTCTTC.

CDR3 amino acids: CASSLSGTDYGYTF. For the CDR3, the DNA is TGTGCCAGCTCACTTTCCGGGACAGACTATGGCTACACCTTC. The chain joins TRBV18 to TRBJ1-2, with 7 bases lining up with TRBD1. J gave up 3 bases and V 4 bases, and 5 bases lay outside the gene matches. Germline CDR1 reads KGHSH; CDR2 reads LQKENI. CDR3 length equals 14 residues.

This chain joins TRBV7-9 and TRBJ2-3; 9 bases agree with TRBD2. Germline V gene data show CDR1 as SEHNR and CDR2 as FQNEAQ (reference sequence). CDR3 size: 17 residues. Trimming cost V 5 bases and J 1 base; bases outside gene matches: 10. The chain's CDR3 is CASSPGGASGGTDTQYF. The CDR3 nucleotides are TGTGCCAGCAGCCCAGGGGGGGCTAGCGGGGGCACAGATACGCAGTATTTT.

The chain is built from TRBV5-8 and TRBJ2-7, with D perhaps matching TRBD1 or TRBD2 (6 bases each). This CDR3 spans 19 amino acids. The ends were cut back, 5 bases at V and 3 bases at J, with 30 bases in the middle. CDR1 and CDR2 (germline): SGHTS, YDEGEE. Here the CDR3 reads CASSRFRDTGGGVHYEQYF. DNA of the CDR3: TGTGCCAGCAGTCGTTTCCGGGACACAGGAGGGGGAGTCCACTACGAGCAGTACTTC.

The chain couples TRBV10-3 to TRBJ1-4, with D perhaps TRBD1 (6 bases). V dropped 10 bases and J dropped 7 bases, with 16 bases sitting between them. The length of the CDR3 is 13 residues. Germline assignment: CDR1 ENHRY and CDR2 SYGVKD. In nucleotides, the CDR3 is TGTGCCACGGTTGACAGGCGGGGTGAAAAACTGTTTTTT. It yields the protein CATVDRRGEKLFF.

The gene calls are TRBV3-1 (or the pseudogene TRBV3-2) and TRBJ2-3; 12 bases line up with TRBD2. V lost 5 bases, J lost 6 bases, and 12 bases stayed unmatched. Germline V lookup: CDR1 LGHDT, CDR2 YNNKEL (reference sequence). The CDR3 runs 17 residues. The CDR3 region has the DNA TGTGCCAGCAGCTCCCGGACTAGCGGGAAGATGGTTGATACGCAGTATTTT. Translating it yields CASSSRTSGKMVDTQYF.

In its sample, this clone was seen once. The J gene is TRBJ2-2, the V gene TRBV4-1, with a weak D call TRBD1 (6 bases). The CDR3 is made up of 17 amino acids. V was clipped by 2 bases and J by 5 bases, with 18 bases between them. Looked up from germline, CDR1 is MGHRA and CDR2 is YSYEKL. The CDR3 DNA reads as TGCGCCAGCAGCCAAACCACTAGATCGCAGGGGACCGGGGAGCTGTTTTTT. Protein product: CASSQTTRSQGTGELFF.

Written as DNA, the CDR3 is TGTGCCAGCAGTGGACTTGGACAGGCAGCAGGTACTAATGAAAAACTGTTTTTT. This codes for CASSGLGQAAGTNEKLFF. This chain joins TRBV6-1 and TRBJ1-4, with 7 bases that match TRBD1. V gave up 4 bases and J gave up 2 bases; unmatched junction bases: 13. The germline CDR1 and CDR2 sequences are MNHNS and SASEGT. CDR3 length: 18 amino acids.

The J gene is TRBJ2-2, the V gene TRBV11-3; the match to TRBD2 covers 11 bases. The CDR3 is made up of 19 amino acids. After removal of 0 bases from V and 5 bases from J, the junction contained 11 bases not matched to a gene. Per the germline V gene, CDR1 is SGHNT and CDR2 is YENEEA. CDR3 loop: CASSLELTSGRGRTGELFF. In DNA, the CDR3 is TGTGCCAGCAGCTTAGAGCTCACTAGCGGGAGAGGGCGGACCGGGGAGCTGTTTTTT.

The chain couples TRBV11-2 to TRBJ1-1; D perhaps matches TRBD1 (6 bases). The CDR3 is 13 amino acids. The V end lost 2 bases, the J end lost 7 bases, and 11 bases lay between the germline ends. Germline-derived CDR1 and CDR2 are SGHAT and FQNNGV. The CDR3 DNA reads as TGTGCCAGCAGCTTACTGGGGGCCCTTGAAGCTTTCTTT. It yields the protein CASSLLGALEAFF.

The rearrangement joins TRBV10-3 to TRBJ2-1; no clear D gene. Per germline, CDR1 ENHRY and CDR2 SYGVKD. CDR3 size: 14 residues. Trimming pared 3 bases from V and 8 bases from J, leaving 14 bases between. In nucleotides, the CDR3 is TGTGCCATCAGTGACCCGACCGGAAGGCATGAGCAGTTCTTC. Translated: CAISDPTGRHEQFF.

This CDR3 is CASGSRDRSGEQYF. For the CDR3, the DNA is TGCGCCAGCGGCAGTCGGGACAGGTCTGGTGAGCAGTACTTC. The gene calls are TRBV5-1 and TRBJ2-7; 8 bases are a match to TRBD1. CDR3 length equals 14 residues. The germline V gene encodes CDR1 SGHRS and CDR2 YFSETQ. V lost 7 bases and J lost 7; bases outside the gene matches: 13.

A few counts support this clone. The J gene is TRBJ1-2, the V gene TRBV20-1; possible D gene TRBD1, 5 bases. CDR3 length: 16 residues. Germline V lookup: CDR1 DFQATT, CDR2 SNEGSKA (reference sequence). V lost 3 bases and J lost 2, with 19 bases in between. In DNA, the CDR3 is TGCAGTGCTAGTTCCGGACTGAGGGGACTAAACTATGGCTACACCTTC. Encoded protein: CSASSGLRGLNYGYTF.

The chain carries TRBV19 and TRBJ1-5, with 8 bases matching TRBD1. V shed 4 bases, J shed 5 bases, and the junction held 10 bases outside the gene matches. In germline, CDR1 is LNHDA, CDR2 SQIVND (reference sequence). This CDR3 has 16 residues. CDR3 nucleotides: TGTGCCAGTAGTAGAATGGACAGGGAGATCTATCAGCCCCAGCATTTT. It specifies CASSRMDREIYQPQHF.

CDR3 coding DNA: TGCGCCAGCAGCCAAGATAGTCTAGCCAAAAACATTCAGTACTTC. The encoded protein is CASSQDSLAKNIQYF. This chain joins TRBV4-1 and TRBJ2-4; no firm D call. The V end lost 0 bases, the J end lost 0 bases, and 6 bases lay between the germline ends. CDR1 is MGHRA and CDR2 is YSYEKL in the germline V gene. CDR3 length: 15 amino acids.

The genes are TRBV19 and TRBJ2-1; 9 bases are a match to TRBD2. V dropped 6 bases and J dropped 4; count of bases not matched to a gene: 13. The CDR3 spans 17 residues. CDR1 is LNHDA and CDR2 is SQIVND in the germline V gene (reference sequence). CDR3 protein: CASSRAPSGARYNEQFF. The CDR3 DNA is TGTGCCAGTAGCCGGGCCCCTAGCGGGGCGAGATACAATGAGCAGTTCTTC.

The gene calls are TRBV11-3 and TRBJ2-2; 8 bases match TRBD2. Germline loops: CDR1 SGHNT, CDR2 YENEEA. Trimming at V came to 0 bases and at J to 5 bases, leaving 8 bases not matched to a gene. The CDR3 spans 17 residues. CDR3 loop: CASSLDREGGETGELFF. Written as DNA, the CDR3 is TGTGCCAGCAGCTTAGATCGGGAGGGAGGCGAAACCGGGGAGCTGTTTTTT. Using reference TRBV11-3 and TRBJ2-2 for the parts outside the CDR3, the full variable domain is EAGVVQSPRYKIIEKKQPVAFWCNPISGHNTLYWYLQNLGQGPELLIRYENEEAVDDSQLPKDRFSAERLKGVDSTLKIQPAELGDSAVYLCASSLDREGGETGELFFGEGSRLTVL.

The J gene is TRBJ1-2, the V gene TRBV12-3 or TRBV12-4, with D tentatively TRBD1 (6 bases). The CDR3 runs 12 residues. Trimming left V 7 bases short and J 2 bases short, with 8 bases between. The CDR3 DNA is TGTGCCAGCACCGGACAGAACTATGGCTACACCTTC. Residues: CASTGQNYGYTF.

V usage is TRBV5-1 and J usage is TRBJ1-6, with no clear D. Trimming took off 4 bases at V and 7 bases at J, with 9 bases between the two ends. This CDR3 has 13 residues. Germline lookup yields CDR1 SGHRS and CDR2 YFSETQ. The CDR3, as DNA: TGCGCCAGCAGCATGGACTGGAATTCACCCCTCCACTTT. Its protein is CASSMDWNSPLHF.

CDR3 coding DNA: TGTGCCAGCAGCTTCCTGACAAGCACAACCAAAAACATTCAGTACTTC. Translating gives CASSFLTSTTKNIQYF. The gene calls are TRBV7-9 and TRBJ2-4; unclear D gene. The CDR3 is made up of 16 amino acids. V was shortened by 3 bases and J by 2 bases, with 14 bases between the two germline ends. The germline V gene encodes CDR1 SEHNR and CDR2 FQNEAQ (reference sequence).